These 14 T cell receptor beta chains share one sample of origin, sequenced in a study of T-cell memory formation after mild COVID-19. TCRdb re-called the 5' RACE reads through MiXCR, storing one row per CDR3 protein. The profile shows around 390,000 distinct CDR3 sequences, around a sixth of them singletons. Sequenced sample: PBMCs or a T cell subset sorted from them (not recorded which). The receptors come from a man younger than 30 who had mild COVID-19 (a few samples of this study predate the infection). Cell type and time point are not known.

This clonotype was seen a handful of times. The chain has TRBV19 and TRBJ1-1; 10 bases are a match to TRBD1. The CDR3 runs to 13 residues. The germline CDR1 and CDR2 sequences are LNHDA and SQIVND (reference sequence). The V and J ends lost 7 bases and 6 bases, in that order; junction bases with no gene match: 5. CDR3 sequence reads: CASTGQGGPEAFF. CDR3 nucleotide sequence: TGTGCCAGTACCGGACAGGGGGGACCTGAAGCTTTCTTT.

The table lists this clonotype with a few counts. This chain uses TRBV20-1 with TRBJ1-4; 8 positions agree with TRBD1. CDR1 and CDR2 from the germline V gene are DFQATT and SNEGSKA (reference sequence). The CDR3 sequence is 14 residues long. The junction had 5 bases not matched to a gene; V was cut back by 1 base and J by 7 bases. The chain's CDR3 is CSARARGLGEKLFF. CDR3 in DNA: TGCAGTGCTAGAGCCAGGGGGCTGGGTGAAAAACTGTTTTTT.

This sequence joins TRBV11-3 and TRBJ2-1; D remains unclear. V was cut by 6 bases and J by 5 bases, with 11 bases left in between. CDR3 length equals 13 residues. Germline lookup yields CDR1 SGHNT and CDR2 YENEEA. CDR3 nucleotides: TGTGCCAGCAGGTCCGGAGTCAACAATGAGCAGTTCTTC. Its translation is CASRSGVNNEQFF.

This clonotype was picked up many times. The chain combines TRBV12-3 or TRBV12-4 with TRBJ2-3; perhaps TRBD1 as D (5 bases). Trimming took 3 bases from V and 7 from J, leaving 20 bases between them. This CDR3 contains 16 residues. The CDR3 here is CASSLGPDQVKYTQYF. The CDR3 DNA reads TGTGCCAGCAGTTTGGGGCCGGACCAAGTCAAGTATACGCAGTATTTT.

The chain carries TRBV25-1 and TRBJ2-3; D unclear. Looked up from germline, CDR1 is MGHDK and CDR2 is SYGVNS. The V and J ends lost 7 bases and 4 bases respectively, with 9 bases between them. The CDR3 has 12 amino acids. CDR3 sequence reads: CASTKGSDTQYF. The CDR3 DNA reads TGTGCCAGCACTAAAGGGTCAGATACGCAGTATTTT.

In this sample, this clonotype turned up a few times. This rearrangement joins TRBV12-3 or TRBV12-4 to TRBJ1-1; D might be TRBD1 (5 bases). V gave up 3 bases and J gave up 8 bases, with 7 bases separating them. This CDR3 is built from 11 residues. CDR3 in DNA: TGTGCCAGCAGTTTGTGGGGCGAAGCTTTCTTT. Translation gives CASSLWGEAFF.

This clonotype was seen only a few times. V gene TRBV5-4 combines with J gene TRBJ2-7; tentatively, D is TRBD1 (6 bases). The CDR3 has 12 amino acids. CDR1 and CDR2 from the germline V gene are SGHNT and YYREEE (reference sequence). V was clipped by 2 bases and J by 5 bases, with 8 bases between them. The CDR3 DNA follows: TGTGCCAGCAGCTTACAGGGCGACGAGCAGTACTTC. This sequence encodes CASSLQGDEQYF.

The rearrangement joins TRBV4-1 to TRBJ2-7; 9 bases map to TRBD1. CDR3 length: 15 residues. Unmatched junction bases numbered 5, after V lost 1 base and J lost 4 bases. Germline V gene lookup returns CDR1 MGHRA and CDR2 YSYEKL. The CDR3 DNA is TGCGCCAGCAGCCAAGTTACAGGGGGCGGGTACGAGCAGTACTTC. Amino acids: CASSQVTGGGYEQYF.

V and J are TRBV7-2 and TRBJ1-2; TRBD1 agrees at 9 bases. From germline, CDR1 is SGHTA and CDR2 FQGNSA. After removal of 5 bases from V and 7 bases from J, the junction contained 8 bases not matched to a gene. There are 14 residues in the CDR3. The CDR3 reads CASSPPGQGSGYTF. The CDR3 nucleotides read TGTGCCAGCAGCCCCCCGGGACAGGGAAGTGGCTACACCTTC.

This clonotype was recorded a few times. The V and J genes are TRBV12-3 or TRBV12-4 and TRBJ2-5, with a possible D match to TRBD1 (6 bases). The CDR3 has 12 amino acids. Trimming removed 4 bases at V and 9 bases at J, with 12 bases between. DNA of the CDR3: TGTGCCAGCAGTTCCCGGGCAGGGGCCCAGTACTTC. Amino acid sequence: CASSSRAGAQYF.

The chain recombines TRBV12-3 or TRBV12-4 with TRBJ1-2; 12 bases align to TRBD1. The CDR3 has 13 residues. Germline trimming cut 4 bases from V and 14 bases from J; bases unmatched to any gene: 8. In DNA form, the CDR3 reads TGTGCCAGCAGTTCCGGGACAGGGGGCGCGGGGACCTTC. Translated: CASSSGTGGAGTF.

This clonotype was recorded a few times. Relative to the germline gene, one junction end is altered; a read error may explain this. The chain links TRBV7-2 to TRBJ1-1; the D is unclear. The CDR3 is 15 amino acids. CDR1 and CDR2 from the germline V gene are SGHTA and FQGNSA. CDR3 in amino acids: CVSSLSWEPHTEAFF. The CDR3 DNA follows: TGTGTCAGCAGCTTATCATGGGAACCTCACACTGAAGCTTTCTTT.

This clonotype came up a few times. This rearrangement joins TRBV4-3 to TRBJ1-1, with D perhaps matching TRBD1 (5 bases). This CDR3 contains 15 residues. V was cut by 4 bases and J by 3 bases, with 15 bases left in between. Per the germline V gene, CDR1 is LGHNA and CDR2 is YSLEER. The CDR3 DNA reads as TGCGCCAGCAGCCGGGGCCTACCGAAGGACACTGAAGCTTTCTTT. It yields the protein CASSRGLPKDTEAFF.

CDR3 protein: CASTGDISSPLHF. The CDR3 nucleotides are TGTGCCAGCACCGGGGACATTTCTTCACCCCTCCACTTT. The J gene is TRBJ1-6, the V gene TRBV12-3 or TRBV12-4, with a tentative D call TRBD1 (6 bases). Trimming removed 7 bases from V and 9 bases from J, with 13 bases in between. CDR3 size: 13 residues.